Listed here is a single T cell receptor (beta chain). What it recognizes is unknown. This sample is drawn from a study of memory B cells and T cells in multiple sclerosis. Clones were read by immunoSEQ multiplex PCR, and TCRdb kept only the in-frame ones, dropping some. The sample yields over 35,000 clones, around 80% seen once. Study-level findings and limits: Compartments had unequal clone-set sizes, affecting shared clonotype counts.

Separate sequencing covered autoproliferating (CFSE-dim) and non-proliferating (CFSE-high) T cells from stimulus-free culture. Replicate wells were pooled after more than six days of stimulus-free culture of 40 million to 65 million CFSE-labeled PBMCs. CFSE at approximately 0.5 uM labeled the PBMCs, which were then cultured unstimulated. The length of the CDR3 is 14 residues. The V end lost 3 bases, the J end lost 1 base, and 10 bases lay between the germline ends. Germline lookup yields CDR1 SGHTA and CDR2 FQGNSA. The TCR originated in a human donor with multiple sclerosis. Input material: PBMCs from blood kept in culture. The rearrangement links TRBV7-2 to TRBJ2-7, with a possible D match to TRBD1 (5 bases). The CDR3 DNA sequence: TGTGCCAGCAGCTTTGGGGCAGGGTCCTACGAGCAGTACTTC. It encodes CASSFGAGSYEQYF.